This TCR beta chain was sequenced in a study of OX40 agonist ivuxolimab in advanced cancers. The overall study: The dose-escalation cohort was approximately 81% male, with a mean age of approximately 61 years, ranging roughly 23 to 85. Having had anti-PD-1, anti-PD-L1 or anti-CTLA-4 therapy before was allowed, and over 35% had some. Study-level results: Among the lowest peripheral clonal expansion occurred in 0.1-3.0 mg/kg partial responders.

Germline-derived CDR1 and CDR2 are SEHNR and FQNEAQ (reference sequence). This CDR3 has 12 residues. Trimming left V 1 base short and J 8 bases short, with 8 bases between. With regard to this clone: Antigen: not known.

Profiled with immunoSEQ multiplex PCR; TCRdb holds only in-frame clones, not every one. The table shows about 91,000 clones, with around 80% occurring only once. Material: CD4+ or CD8+ T cells sorted from blood, obtained in a trial of the OX40 agonist ivuxolimab. The source of this sequence is an adult with an advanced solid tumor such as melanoma, head and neck, liver or kidney cancer. The chain uses TRBV7-9 and TRBJ1-1; D unclear. The CDR3 DNA is TGTGCCAGCAGCTTAGAAGTCAGCGAAGCTTTCTTT. This encodes CASSLEVSEAFF.